The rows below give T cell receptor beta chains drawn from one sample of a study of follicular helper T cells after annual influenza vaccination. The data were produced by immunoSEQ multiplex PCR, yet TCRdb's version contains in-frame clones alone and is incomplete. The data show some 10,000 clones, roughly 80% seen once. The sequenced sample was CXCR5+ CD38- circulating T follicular helper cells from blood, obtained on the day of influenza vaccination. These TCRs come from an adult who received the influenza vaccine. CDR3s include the opening cysteine and the closing phenylalanine or tryptophan. The D gene is left open where the match is weak. Clone size is not always given. Where it is, it says once, few, many or a class for expanded clones.

>.|TRBJ2-5|.|15|TRBV7-2
TGTGCCAGCAGCTTCCTATTGACAGCCGGGGAGACCCAGTACTTC
CASSFLLTAGETQYF
>.|TRBJ2-7|.|11|TRBV20-1
TGCAGTGCTACCGACCGCTACGAGCAGTACTTC
CSATDRYEQYF
>.|TRBJ2-7|.|15|TRBV27
TGTGCCAGCAGACTATATGGGGGCGCGACTTTCGAGCAGTACTTC
CASRLYGGATFEQYF
>.|TRBJ2-1|.|13|TRBV29-1
TGCAGCGTTGGATCAGGGGGAGGCGATGAGCAGTTCTTC
CSVGSGGGDEQFF
>.|TRBJ1-1|TRBD1|16|TRBV5-1
TGCGCCAGCAGATCAGACAGGGGCTCCATGAACACTGAAGCTTTCTTT
CASRSDRGSMNTEAFF
>.|TRBJ2-7|.|13|TRBV7-8
TGTGCCAGCAGCATATCGGACGGGCGGGAGCAGTACTTC
CASSISDGREQYF
>.|TRBJ1-5|.|15|TRBV4-1
TGCGCCAGCAGCCAAGCGGTTCTTAGCAATCAGCCCCAGCATTTT
CASSQAVLSNQPQHF
>.|TRBJ1-5|.|15|TRBV2
TGTGCCAGCAGTGAACCCCAGCCAAGCAATCAGCCCCAGCATTTT
CASSEPQPSNQPQHF
>.|TRBJ1-4|.|15|TRBV14
TGTGCCAGCAGCCGTTGGACTGCCGGAGGTGAAAAACTGTTTTTT
CASSRWTAGGEKLFF
>.|TRBJ1-2|TRBD1|15|TRBV30
TGTGCCTGCCATGAGGAGGGGGCAGAACGGTATGGCTACACCTTC
CACHEEGAERYGYTF
>.|TRBJ2-5|TRBD1|15|TRBV5-8
TGTGCCAGCAGCCCCGGGACAGGGGGCACAGAGACCCAGTACTTC
CASSPGTGGTETQYF
>.|TRBJ2-3|TRBD2|14|TRBV6-5
TGTGCCAGCAGCCAGCGGGGGGGCACAGATACGCAGTATTTT
CASSQRGGTDTQYF
>.|TRBJ2-5|TRBD2|18|TRBV5-6
TGTGCCAGCAGCTTGGGGCGGGGGATGGACGGTTGGCAAGAGACCCAGTACTTC
CASSLGRGMDGWQETQYF
>few|TRBJ2-1|TRBD2|14|TRBV11-2
TGTGCCAGCAGCCGCTGGACTAGAGGAGATGAGCAGTTCTTC
CASSRWTRGDEQFF
>.|TRBJ2-7|TRBD2|14|TRBV7-6
TGTGCCAGCAGCCGAGCGGGACTCACCTACGAGCAGTACTTC
CASSRAGLTYEQYF
>.|TRBJ1-5|.|15|TRBV4-3
TGCGCCAGCAGCACCGACACAAATAGCAATCAGCCCCAGCATTTT
CASSTDTNSNQPQHF
>.|TRBJ2-7|.|17|TRBV21-1
TGTGCCAGCAGCAAACAGTGGTCCTATGAGAGATGCTACGAGCAGTACTTC
CASSKQWSYERCYEQYF
>.|TRBJ1-5|TRBD1|12|TRBV6-5
TGTGCCAGCAGACAGGGGGATCAGCCCCAGCATTTT
CASRQGDQPQHF
>medium-sized|TRBJ2-3|.|13|TRBV7-7
TGTGCCAGCAGCTTAAGTGGCACAGATACGCAGTATTTT
CASSLSGTDTQYF
>.|TRBJ2-3|.|14|TRBV18
TGTGCCAGCTCACCCCCGGAGCTTACAGATACGCAGTATTTT
CASSPPELTDTQYF
>.|TRBJ1-4|TRBD1|14|TRBV30
TGTGCCTGGAGTGTACTGGACAGGGGGGAAAAACTGTTTTTT
CAWSVLDRGEKLFF